This T cell receptor (beta chain) was recorded in a study of blood T cell repertoires in COVID-19 (dated by TCRdb to the early 2020s). General notes on the study: The collaborator samples originated in the United States, Italy and Spain and spanned the acute and convalescent phases of COVID-19. The material from the prospective study consisted of cDNA or gDNA derived from T cells, B-cell-depleted T cells, or PBMCs. The dataset comprised deeply sampled blood TCRbeta repertoires from subjects exposed to, actively infected with, or recovered from COVID-19. The repertoires were released in a freely available public database intended as a resource for research on the immune response to SARS-CoV-2. The samples were drawn from two sources: the first 160 participants of the ongoing ImmuneRACE study, and approximately 1,300 subjects contributed by 6 global collaborators. Nearly every sample came with metadata listing a de-identified subject ID, COVID-19 status, age in years and sex. Where available, HLA class I and class II types were taken from metadata supplied by the sample provider and were not determined by assay-based typing. Results and caveats for the whole study, not just this receptor: How much clinical and demographic metadata was included differed by source and by participant, and the metadata was provided uncurated.

This clone has just a few counts. The antigen it recognizes is unknown. No quality values exist for individual bases; no much larger clone is one base distant. The immunoSEQ Assay, a bias-controlled multiplex PCR, was used to amplify TCRbeta CDR3 regions from genomic DNA. As for the authors' bioinformatics: Within the assay, amplification of reference gene primers was used to estimate how many nucleated cells each sample contained. Sequence reads were collapsed and filtered to measure the absolute abundance of every unique TCRbeta CDR3 rearrangement. For each sample, productive Simpson clonality was calculated by taking the square root of Simpson's diversity index across productive rearrangements. TCRdb stores this immuneACCESS table with in-frame sequences only. Part of the clones is absent; in the studies checked, under half of the shortfall reflects unresolved V genes, and no reason is known for the rest. The D gene and trimming were derived from the DNA, and the V and J assignments and clone size from that table. The sample table records hundreds of thousands of clones; about 90% of these occur just once. The ten largest clones take up approximately 0.93% of the sample.

The CDR3 covers 15 residues, taking in both the cysteine and the phenylalanine. Only the CDR3 DNA stays, 45 bases, in frame from base 1. Trimming accounts for 2 bases at V and 9 bases at J, while the number of junction bases matched to no gene is 8. The germline V gene gives CDR1 as SGHAT and CDR2 as FQNNGV. Enrolling through a virtual design, the prospective study's participants ranged in age from roughly 18 to 100 years and lived across 24 United States geographic areas. In the prospective study, participants were assigned to cohorts based on the clinical history participants reported in a screening survey and a study questionnaire. ImmuneRACE Cohort 3 recovered participants were defined by two consecutive negative NP/OP PCR tests, healthcare professional clearance, or symptom resolution. In the prospective study, mobile phlebotomists collected whole blood, serum and a nasopharyngeal or oropharyngeal swab from each participant. Over a 2-month period, participants in the prospective study had the option of providing additional blood draws and questionnaires. Blood samples from the prospective study were shipped frozen or at room temperature prior to DNA extraction.

The sample consisted of PBMCs or T cells enriched from blood (not recorded which). The rearranged chain carries TRBV11-2 and TRBJ2-1, with TRBD2 identical over 9 junction bases. The sequence derives from a woman aged 25-40 years who had recovered from COVID-19. CDR3 protein: CASSLISSGDSEQFF. The nucleotide sequence reads TGTGCCAGCAGCTTAATTTCTAGCGGGGATTCTGAGCAGTTCTTC. Joined to the reference TRBV11-2 and TRBJ2-1 proteins, this CDR3 gives the full variable domain: EAGVAQSPRYKIIEKRQSVAFWCNPISGHATLYWYQQILGQGPKLLIQFQNNGVVDDSQLPKDRFSAERLKGVDSTLKIQPAKLEDSAVYLCASSLISSGDSEQFFGPGTRLTVL.